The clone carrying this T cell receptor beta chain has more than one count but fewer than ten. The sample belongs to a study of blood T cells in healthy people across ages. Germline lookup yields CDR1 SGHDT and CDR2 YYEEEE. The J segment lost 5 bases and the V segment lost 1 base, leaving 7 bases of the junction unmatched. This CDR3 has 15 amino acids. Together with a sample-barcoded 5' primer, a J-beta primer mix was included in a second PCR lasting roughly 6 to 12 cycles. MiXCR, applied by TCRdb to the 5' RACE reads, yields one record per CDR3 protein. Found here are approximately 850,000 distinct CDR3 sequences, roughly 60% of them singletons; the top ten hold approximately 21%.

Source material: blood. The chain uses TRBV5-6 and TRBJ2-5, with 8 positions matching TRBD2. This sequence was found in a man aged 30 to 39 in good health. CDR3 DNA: TGTGCCAGCAGCTTGCTCGGGAGGGATGCGGAGACCCAGTACTTC. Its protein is CASSLLGRDAETQYF.